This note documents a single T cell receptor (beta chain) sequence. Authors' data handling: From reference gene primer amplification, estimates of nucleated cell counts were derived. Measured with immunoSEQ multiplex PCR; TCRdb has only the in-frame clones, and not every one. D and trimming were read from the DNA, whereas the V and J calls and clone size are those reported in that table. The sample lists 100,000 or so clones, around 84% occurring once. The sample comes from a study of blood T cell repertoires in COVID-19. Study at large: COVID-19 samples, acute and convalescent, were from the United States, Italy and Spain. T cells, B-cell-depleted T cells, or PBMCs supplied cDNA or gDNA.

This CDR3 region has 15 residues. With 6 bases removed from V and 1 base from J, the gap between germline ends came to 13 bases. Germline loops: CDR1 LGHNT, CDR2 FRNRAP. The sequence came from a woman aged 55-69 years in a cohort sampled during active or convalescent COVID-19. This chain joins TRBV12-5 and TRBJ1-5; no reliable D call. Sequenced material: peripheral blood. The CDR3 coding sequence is TGTGCTAGTGGCTCGGGATCCTCGAGCAATCAGCCCCAGCATTTT. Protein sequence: CASGSGSSSNQPQHF.